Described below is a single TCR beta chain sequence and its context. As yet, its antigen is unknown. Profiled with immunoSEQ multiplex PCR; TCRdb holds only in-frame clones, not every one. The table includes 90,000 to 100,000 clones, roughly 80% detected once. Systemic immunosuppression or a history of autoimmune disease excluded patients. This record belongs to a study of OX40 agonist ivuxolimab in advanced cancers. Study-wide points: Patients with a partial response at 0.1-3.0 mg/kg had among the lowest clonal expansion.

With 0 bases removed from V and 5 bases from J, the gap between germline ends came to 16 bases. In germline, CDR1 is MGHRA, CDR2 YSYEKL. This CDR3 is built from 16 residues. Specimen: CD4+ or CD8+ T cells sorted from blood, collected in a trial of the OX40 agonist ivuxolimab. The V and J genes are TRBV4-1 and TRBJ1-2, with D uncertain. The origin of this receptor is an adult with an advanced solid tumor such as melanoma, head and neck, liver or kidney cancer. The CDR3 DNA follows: TGCGCCAGCAGCCAAGAAGAGAGGCGGCTCGAGTATGGCTACACCTTC. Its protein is CASSQEERRLEYGYTF.